Below, 18 T cell receptor beta chains from the same sample are listed, as sequenced in a study of human T cells and chemical hapten exposure. TCRdb ran MiXCR on the RACE reads and lists one entry per CDR3 protein. The sample contains some 52,000 distinct CDR3 sequences, approximately 10% of which appear only once. Time point in this sample: patch test 1, 2 weeks after DPC sensitization. Treatment defined: therapeutic diphenylcyclopropenone sensitization with weekly scalp DPC. Whole blood that had not been fractionated was the source of extracted total RNA. The source was whole blood, collected in connection with sensitization to the hapten diphenylcyclopropenone (DPC). These receptor sequences come from a woman aged 40 to 50 with alopecia areata. Some clones in this sample may be carry-over from other donors' samples.

The genes are TRBV18 and TRBJ2-2; no definite D call. The CDR3 loop spans 16 amino acids. The germline V gene has CDR1 KGHSH and CDR2 LQKENI. Between the trimmed V and J ends, which lost 6 bases and 0 bases, there was a span of 14 bases. This CDR3 is CASSVFGESNTGELFF. In DNA, the CDR3 is TGTGCCAGCTCCGTGTTTGGGGAATCGAACACCGGGGAGCTGTTTTTT.

This clonotype was counted between two and nine times. The rearrangement uses TRBV28 and TRBJ1-5, with 7 bases matching TRBD1. This CDR3 spans 15 amino acids. Germline V lookup: CDR1 MDHEN, CDR2 SYDVKM. The V and J ends lost 2 bases and 4 bases, in that order; junction bases with no gene match: 5. The CDR3 is CASSLIRGRNQPQHF. In DNA form, the CDR3 reads TGTGCCAGCAGTTTAATTAGGGGGCGGAATCAGCCCCAGCATTTT.

This clonotype occurred many times. The chain combines TRBV20-1 with TRBJ1-5, with 8 bases identical to TRBD1. The CDR3 consists of 16 residues. After removal of 3 bases from V and 5 bases from J, the junction contained 12 bases not matched to a gene. Germline values: CDR1 DFQATT, CDR2 SNEGSKA (reference sequence). The CDR3 bases are TGCAGTGCTAGTGGGGTCGGGGACAGGAGATATCAGCCCCAGCATTTT. It specifies CSASGVGDRRYQPQHF.

This clonotype was seen more than once but under ten times. This chain joins TRBV27 and TRBJ2-5, with a tentative D call TRBD2 (7 bases). Germline V gene lookup returns CDR1 MNHEY and CDR2 SMNVEV (reference sequence). The CDR3 has 16 residues. V was cut by 8 bases and J by 0 bases, with 19 bases left in between. The CDR3 loop is CASAGGASGNQETQYF. CDR3 DNA sequence: TGTGCCAGCGCTGGGGGGGCTAGCGGAAACCAAGAGACCCAGTACTTC.

The V and J genes are TRBV28 and TRBJ2-7, with 11 bases matching TRBD2. Germline V gene sequence: CDR1 MDHEN, CDR2 SYDVKM. The V segment lost 6 bases and the J segment 12 bases; nucleotides outside the gene matches: 7. This CDR3 spans 12 amino acids. Here the CDR3 reads CASRHRLAGSYF. The DNA for the CDR3 is TGTGCCAGCAGGCACCGACTAGCGGGGTCGTACTTC.

The rearrangement joins TRBV4-3 to TRBJ2-7, with D possibly matching TRBD2 (5 bases). The length of the CDR3 is 15 residues. Deletions cut 0 bases from V and 6 bases from J, with 15 bases between. Germline loops: CDR1 LGHNA, CDR2 YSLEER. The CDR3 is CASSQEEGSVSEQYF. In nucleotides, the CDR3 is TGCGCCAGCAGCCAAGAAGAGGGATCGGTCAGCGAGCAGTACTTC.

The chain combines TRBV29-1 with TRBJ1-1; 9 bases are shared with TRBD1. J was trimmed by 4 bases and V by 7 bases; bases with no gene match: 10. Germline CDR1 reads SQVTM; CDR2 reads ANQGSEA. This CDR3 spans 14 amino acids. The DNA for the CDR3 is TGCAGCGCTTTACCCGGGACAGGGAGCACTGAAGCTTTCTTT. This codes for CSALPGTGSTEAFF.

This clonotype was observed a handful of times. This chain uses TRBV18 with TRBJ1-5; perhaps TRBD1 as D (5 bases). Looked up from germline, CDR1 is KGHSH and CDR2 is LQKENI. This CDR3 is built from 14 residues. The V end lost 6 bases, the J end lost 2 bases, and 11 bases lay between the germline ends. CDR3: CASSPRVGNQPQHF. CDR3 sequence (DNA): TGTGCCAGCTCCCCCAGGGTGGGCAATCAGCCCCAGCATTTT.

The genes are TRBV21-1 and TRBJ2-5. TRBV21-1 is noted as a pseudogene. The CDR3 runs 12 residues. CDR3 sequence: CAIDLFQETQYF. DNA of the CDR3: TGTGCCATAGACCTTTTCCAAGAGACCCAGTACTTC.

This clonotype has just a few counts. V gene TRBV29-1 combines with J gene TRBJ1-4; D perhaps matches TRBD1 (5 bases). In germline, CDR1 is SQVTM, CDR2 ANQGSEA. Between the trimmed V and J ends, which lost 5 bases and 5 bases, there was a span of 9 bases. The length of the CDR3 is 12 residues. The CDR3 DNA is TGCAGCGTTCTTTCAGGGAATGAAAAACTGTTTTTT. It yields the protein CSVLSGNEKLFF.

This clonotype was seen only a few times. The chain uses TRBV10-1 and TRBJ1-5, with 7 bases lining up with TRBD1. CDR3 length: 14 residues. V lost 8 bases and J lost 10; bases outside the gene matches: 14. Germline values: CDR1 WNHNN, CDR2 SYGVQD (reference sequence). The CDR3 DNA sequence: TGCGCCAGCGACACAACTAAGGGGGCCCTTCCCCAGCATTTT. Residues: CASDTTKGALPQHF.

This clonotype occurred many times. The CDR3 spells CASSASPGTGELFF. The CDR3 nucleotides read TGTGCCAGCAGTGCGTCGCCGGGCACCGGGGAGCTGTTTTTT. The chain recombines TRBV6-4 with TRBJ2-2; no clear D gene. V shed 4 bases and J shed 4 bases, with 10 bases lying between them. Germline CDR1 and CDR2: MRHNA and SNTAGT. There are 14 residues in the CDR3.

The sample holds many counts of this clonotype. The rearrangement links TRBV7-9 to TRBJ2-1; D ambiguous. Trimming stripped 0 bases from V and 10 bases from J, with 10 bases between. CDR3 length: 13 residues. Germline CDR1 is SEHNR and CDR2 is FQNEAQ (reference sequence). The CDR3 sequence is CASSLAGLSEQFF. DNA for the CDR3: TGTGCCAGCAGCTTAGCCGGTCTTAGCGAGCAGTTCTTC. Full variable domain (rest looked up from reference TRBV7-9 and TRBJ2-1): DTGVSQNPRHKITKRGQNVTFRCDPISEHNRLYWYRQTLGQGPEFLTYFQNEAQLEKSRLLSDRFSAERPKGSFSTLEIQRTEQGDSAMYLCASSLAGLSEQFFGPGTRLTVL.

The gene calls are TRBV7-9 and TRBJ2-1; TRBD2 matches 12 bases. CDR1 and CDR2 from the germline V gene are SEHNR and FQNEAQ (reference sequence). Unmatched junction bases numbered 8, after V lost 5 bases and J lost 6 bases. The CDR3 covers 16 residues. CDR3: CASSGSGTSGPNEQFF. The CDR3 DNA sequence: TGTGCCAGCAGCGGATCCGGGACTAGCGGGCCCAATGAGCAGTTCTTC.

This clonotype was seen a handful of times. The J gene is TRBJ1-6, the V gene TRBV11-2; no firm D call. Germline CDR1 reads SGHAT; CDR2 reads FQNNGV. This CDR3 region has 16 residues. Deletions cut 3 bases from V and 0 bases from J, with 9 bases between. In DNA form, the CDR3 reads TGTGCCAGCAGCTTCTACTCGAGCTCCTATAATTCACCCCTCCACTTT. It encodes CASSFYSSSYNSPLHF.

This clonotype was counted between two and nine times. The chain has TRBV14 and TRBJ2-3; D call uncertain. The CDR3 runs to 17 residues. Per germline, CDR1 SGHDN and CDR2 FVKESK. The V gene lost 0 bases and the J gene lost 6 bases, with 19 bases spanning the gap. CDR3 amino acids: CASSQDLVASPSDTQYF. In nucleotides, the CDR3 is TGTGCCAGCAGCCAAGATCTAGTGGCCAGTCCATCGGATACGCAGTATTTT.

This clonotype was detected many times. The chain recombines TRBV5-1 with TRBJ2-6, with D unclear. The CDR3 is 14 amino acids. V was pared by 4 bases and J by 4 bases, with 9 bases between. Germline CDR1 reads SGHRS; CDR2 reads YFSETQ. Written as DNA, the CDR3 is TGCGCCAGCAGCGCGTCTTCCGGGGCCAACGTCCTGACTTTC. Its translation: CASSASSGANVLTF.

This clonotype was found a few times. V usage is TRBV20-1 and J usage is TRBJ1-5; 8 bases fit TRBD1. Losses at the gene ends were 5 bases for V and 5 bases for J; bases not matched to a gene: 11. CDR3 length: 15 amino acids. The germline V gene encodes CDR1 DFQATT and CDR2 SNEGSKA (reference sequence). CDR3 sequence: CSAPLQGELHQPQHF. Here the CDR3 DNA reads TGCAGTGCTCCACTACAGGGGGAACTTCATCAGCCCCAGCATTTT.